This T cell receptor beta chain comes out of a study of response to subunit inactivated influenza vaccine. The study's findings and limits: It was suggested by the authors that few new T cells are recruited by each seasonal influenza vaccination.

TCRdb re-analysed the RT-PCR reads in MiXCR, keeping a single row per CDR3 protein. Among a few hundred thousand distinct CDR3 sequences listed, approximately 11% were seen once. This clonotype was recorded many times. No antigen is known for it. Trimming removed 2 bases from V and 9 bases from J, with 17 bases in between. Germline lookup yields CDR1 SGHVS and CDR2 FQNEAQ. CDR3 length equals 15 residues. The sample here was PBMCs from blood, taken roughly 47 days after vaccination. The chain couples TRBV7-8 to TRBJ2-1, with D perhaps TRBD1 (6 bases). The sequence was obtained from a man aged 45-65 years who received an inactivated influenza vaccine. The CDR3 here is CASSLNWGRYAEQFF. The DNA of the CDR3 is TGTGCCAGCAGCTTAAATTGGGGGCGGTACGCTGAGCAGTTCTTC.